The rows below give T cell receptor beta chains drawn from one sample of a study of memory CD4+ T cells and cytomegalovirus serostatus. Repertoires were generated with immunoSEQ multiplex PCR, while TCRdb's copy carries only in-frame clones and drops some. Altogether about 75,000 clones are present, about 78% being singletons, with the ten largest covering 2.5% to 3%. The sequencing input was memory CD4+ T cells from blood. The receptors here all came from an adult in good health and CMV-seropositive. CDR3s include the opening cysteine and the closing phenylalanine or tryptophan. Each record gives: D gene, V gene, clone size, J gene, CDR3 length, CDR3 protein, CDR3 DNA. The D gene is left open where the match is weak. A clone size is listed for some rows: how often the clone was seen (once, few, many), or a class if it is expanded.

D: NA
V: TRBV27
size: NA
J: TRBJ2-3
length: 17
CDR3: CASSFSWGTSDTDTQYF
DNA: TGTGCCAGCAGTTTCTCTTGGGGCACCTCGGATACAGATACGCAGTATTTT

D: TRBD1
V: TRBV2
size: NA
J: TRBJ1-4
length: 16
CDR3: CASRYGTGATNEKLFF
DNA: TGTGCCAGCAGATACGGGACAGGAGCAACTAATGAAAAACTGTTTTTT

D: NA
V: TRBV6-5
size: NA
J: TRBJ1-6
length: 14
CDR3: CASRAGGSNSPLHF
DNA: TGTGCCAGCAGGGCCGGGGGTAGCAATTCACCCCTCCACTTT

D: NA
V: TRBV14
size: NA
J: TRBJ2-3
length: 14
CDR3: CASSQQQGGDTQYF
DNA: TGTGCCAGCAGCCAGCAGCAGGGCGGCGATACGCAGTATTTT

D: TRBD1
V: TRBV19
size: NA
J: TRBJ2-1
length: 16
CDR3: CASDGQTGGSYNEQFF
DNA: TGTGCCAGTGACGGTCAGACAGGGGGGTCCTACAATGAGCAGTTCTTC

D: NA
V: TRBV11-2
size: few
J: TRBJ1-4
length: 15
CDR3: CASSLVGGRVEKLFF
DNA: TGTGCCAGCAGCTTAGTCGGGGGGCGGGTTGAAAAACTGTTTTTT

D: NA
V: TRBV10-3
size: NA
J: TRBJ1-5
length: 13
CDR3: CAISEDPASPQHF
DNA: TGTGCCATCAGTGAGGATCCGGCTAGTCCCCAGCATTTT

D: NA
V: TRBV14
size: NA
J: TRBJ2-6
length: 22
CDR3: CASSQDRGVNRAQLSGANVLTF
DNA: TGTGCCAGCAGCCAAGATCGTGGGGTAAACAGGGCCCAACTCTCTGGGGCCAACGTCCTGACTTTC

D: TRBD2
V: TRBV5-8
size: NA
J: TRBJ2-3
length: 15
CDR3: CASSFRTSGLDTQYF
DNA: TGTGCCAGCAGCTTTAGGACTAGCGGACTCGATACGCAGTATTTT

D: NA
V: TRBV10-1
size: NA
J: TRBJ2-3
length: 11
CDR3: CASSDLDTQYF
DNA: TGCGCCAGCAGTGATTTGGATACGCAGTATTTT

D: TRBD2
V: TRBV18
size: NA
J: TRBJ2-7
length: 15
CDR3: CASSPGGGKLGEQYF
DNA: TGTGCCAGCTCACCGGGCGGGGGGAAACTCGGCGAGCAGTACTTC

D: NA
V: TRBV11-2
size: NA
J: TRBJ2-3
length: 14
CDR3: CASSWDVRTDTQYF
DNA: TGTGCCAGCAGCTGGGACGTTCGCACAGATACGCAGTATTTT

D: NA
V: TRBV2
size: NA
J: TRBJ2-7
length: 14
CDR3: CASIGRVSSYEQYF
DNA: TGTGCCAGCATTGGCAGGGTGAGCTCCTACGAGCAGTACTTC

D: NA
V: TRBV2
size: NA
J: TRBJ1-2
length: 13
CDR3: CASSDSLNYGYTF
DNA: TGTGCCAGCAGTGACAGCCTTAACTATGGCTACACCTTC

D: TRBD1
V: TRBV10-3
size: NA
J: TRBJ2-1
length: 15
CDR3: CAIRTGTGDKNEQFF
DNA: TGTGCCATCAGGACCGGGACAGGCGACAAGAATGAGCAGTTCTTC

D: NA
V: TRBV19
size: NA
J: TRBJ2-7
length: 14
CDR3: CASTHGAVSYEQYF
DNA: TGTGCCAGTACCCATGGGGCGGTATCCTACGAGCAGTACTTC

D: NA
V: TRBV28
size: once
J: TRBJ2-1
length: 15
CDR3: CASRPIWGAGYEQFF
DNA: TGTGCCAGCAGACCAATCTGGGGGGCAGGCTATGAGCAGTTCTTC

D: NA
V: TRBV6-4
size: NA
J: TRBJ2-1
length: 12
CDR3: CASSDSTGRQFF
DNA: TGTGCCAGCAGTGACTCGACGGGGCGGCAGTTCTTC

D: TRBD2
V: TRBV7-9
size: NA
J: TRBJ2-2
length: 15
CDR3: CASTLLAANTGELFF
DNA: TGTGCCAGCACCCTACTAGCGGCGAACACCGGGGAGCTGTTTTTT

D: NA
V: TRBV11-2
size: once
J: TRBJ2-7
length: 12
CDR3: CAIQGSGYEQYF
DNA: TGTGCCATCCAGGGATCGGGCTACGAGCAGTACTTC

D: TRBD2
V: TRBV29-1
size: NA
J: TRBJ2-3
length: 14
CDR3: CSVEFGGSTDTQYF
DNA: TGCAGCGTTGAATTCGGGGGGAGCACAGATACGCAGTATTTT

D: TRBD1
V: TRBV10-3
size: NA
J: TRBJ1-2
length: 13
CDR3: CATLGEGARGYTF
DNA: TGTGCCACCCTTGGGGAGGGGGCGCGCGGCTACACCTTC

D: NA
V: TRBV5-4
size: NA
J: TRBJ1-5
length: 15
CDR3: CASSLGSGLPQPQHF
DNA: TGTGCCAGCAGCTTGGGGTCAGGACTCCCTCAGCCCCAGCATTTT

D: TRBD1
V: TRBV28
size: once
J: TRBJ1-4
length: 14
CDR3: CASRQQGAGEKLFF
DNA: TGTGCCAGCAGGCAACAGGGGGCCGGTGAAAAACTGTTTTTT

D: NA
V: TRBV5-1
size: NA
J: TRBJ2-1
length: 13
CDR3: CASSGEAYVGQFF
DNA: TGCGCCAGCAGCGGGGAAGCCTATGTGGGGCAGTTCTTC

D: NA
V: TRBV10-1
size: NA
J: TRBJ2-1
length: 13
CDR3: CASSEGQYNEQFF
DNA: TGCGCCAGCAGTGAGGGGCAGTACAATGAGCAGTTCTTC

D: NA
V: TRBV6-6
size: NA
J: TRBJ1-3
length: 13
CDR3: CASSFGRGDTIYF
DNA: TGTGCCAGCAGTTTCGGCCGTGGGGACACCATATATTTT

D: NA
V: TRBV21-1
size: NA
J: TRBJ1-6
length: 16
CDR3: CASSKVRISINSPLHF
DNA: TGTGCCAGCAGCAAAGTAAGGATTTCGATAAATTCACCCCTCCACTTT

D: NA
V: TRBV6-5
size: NA
J: TRBJ2-1
length: 15
CDR3: CASSHVGGSRGEQFF
DNA: TGTGCCAGCAGTCACGTAGGTGGGAGTAGGGGTGAGCAGTTCTTC

D: TRBD2
V: TRBV6-1
size: NA
J: TRBJ2-4
length: 17
CDR3: CASSELATSGAKNIQYF
DNA: TGTGCCAGCAGTGAGTTAGCGACTAGCGGGGCCAAAAACATTCAGTACTTC

D: TRBD2
V: TRBV7-2
size: NA
J: TRBJ2-3
length: 17
CDR3: CASSWMTSPGGGDTQYF
DNA: TGTGCCAGCAGCTGGATGACTAGCCCGGGGGGTGGAGATACGCAGTATTTT

D: NA
V: TRBV6-1
size: NA
J: TRBJ1-3
length: 16
CDR3: CASSEALMGSGNTIYF
DNA: TGTGCCAGCAGTGAAGCTTTGATGGGTTCTGGAAACACCATATATTTT

D: NA
V: TRBV2
size: NA
J: TRBJ1-5
length: 14
CDR3: CASSGQNSNQPQHF
DNA: TGTGCCAGCAGTGGACAGAATAGCAATCAGCCCCAGCATTTT

D: TRBD2
V: TRBV7-2
size: NA
J: TRBJ2-3
length: 13
CDR3: CASSFREADTQYF
DNA: TGTGCCAGCAGCTTCCGGGAGGCAGATACGCAGTATTTT

D: NA
V: TRBV5-1
size: NA
J: TRBJ1-1
length: 14
CDR3: CASSLMASNTEAFF
DNA: TGCGCCAGCAGCTTGATGGCCTCGAACACTGAAGCTTTCTTT

D: NA
V: TRBV5-6
size: NA
J: TRBJ1-1
length: 14
CDR3: CASSKGPGNTEAFF
DNA: TGTGCCAGCAGCAAAGGGCCTGGGAACACTGAAGCTTTCTTT

D: TRBD2
V: TRBV19
size: once
J: TRBJ2-1
length: 14
CDR3: CASSMRRGSSEQFF
DNA: TGTGCCAGTAGTATGCGGCGGGGGAGTAGTGAGCAGTTCTTC

D: NA
V: TRBV19
size: NA
J: TRBJ1-1
length: 14
CDR3: CASSQRRGDTEAFF
DNA: TGTGCCAGTAGTCAGAGGAGGGGTGACACTGAAGCTTTCTTT

D: TRBD1
V: TRBV5-8
size: NA
J: TRBJ1-1
length: 16
CDR3: CASSPGGGQANTEAFF
DNA: TGTGCCAGCAGCCCCGGAGGTGGACAGGCGAACACTGAAGCTTTCTTT